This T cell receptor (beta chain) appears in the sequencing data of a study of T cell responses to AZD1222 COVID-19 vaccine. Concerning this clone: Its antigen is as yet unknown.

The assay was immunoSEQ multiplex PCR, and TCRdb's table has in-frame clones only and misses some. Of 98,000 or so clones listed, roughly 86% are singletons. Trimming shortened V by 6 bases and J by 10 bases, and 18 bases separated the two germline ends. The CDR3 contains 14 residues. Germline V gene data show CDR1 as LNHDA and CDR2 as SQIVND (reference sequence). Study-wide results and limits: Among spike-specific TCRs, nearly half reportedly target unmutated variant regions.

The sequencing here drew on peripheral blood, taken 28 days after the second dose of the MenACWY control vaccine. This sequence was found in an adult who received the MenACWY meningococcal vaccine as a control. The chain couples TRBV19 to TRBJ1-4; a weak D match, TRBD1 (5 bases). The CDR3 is CASSSGQGRGKLFF. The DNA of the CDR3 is TGTGCCAGTAGCTCAGGGCAGGGAAGAGGAAAACTGTTTTTT.